The T cell receptor beta chain under discussion was sequenced for a study of cytomegalovirus exposure and HLA in healthy donors. The PCR had 60 Vbeta and 13 Jbeta primers. Sequencing was performed with immunoSEQ multiplex PCR; in TCRdb, only in-frame clones are kept and a portion is missing. The data hold roughly 180,000 clones, with roughly 80% observed a single time. Study results and limitations: In a later analysis, V- and J-gene trimming of beta chains associated with a DCLRE1C missense variant, replicated independently. Listed as cytomegalovirus-associated were 164 TCR beta chains.

Turning to this clone: The antigen is undetermined.

Per germline, CDR1 SGHVS and CDR2 FNYEAQ. The CDR3 loop spans 16 amino acids. V was cut by 0 bases and J by 5 bases, with 14 bases left in between. The rearrangement uses TRBV7-6 and TRBJ2-1, with D perhaps TRBD2 (6 bases). The sample was PBMCs. This TCR derives from a woman under 30 in good health and CMV-seronegative. The DNA for the CDR3 is TGTGCCAGCAGCTTAGCCGGGAGAGGTGGAGACAATGAGCAGTTCTTC. It encodes CASSLAGRGGDNEQFF.